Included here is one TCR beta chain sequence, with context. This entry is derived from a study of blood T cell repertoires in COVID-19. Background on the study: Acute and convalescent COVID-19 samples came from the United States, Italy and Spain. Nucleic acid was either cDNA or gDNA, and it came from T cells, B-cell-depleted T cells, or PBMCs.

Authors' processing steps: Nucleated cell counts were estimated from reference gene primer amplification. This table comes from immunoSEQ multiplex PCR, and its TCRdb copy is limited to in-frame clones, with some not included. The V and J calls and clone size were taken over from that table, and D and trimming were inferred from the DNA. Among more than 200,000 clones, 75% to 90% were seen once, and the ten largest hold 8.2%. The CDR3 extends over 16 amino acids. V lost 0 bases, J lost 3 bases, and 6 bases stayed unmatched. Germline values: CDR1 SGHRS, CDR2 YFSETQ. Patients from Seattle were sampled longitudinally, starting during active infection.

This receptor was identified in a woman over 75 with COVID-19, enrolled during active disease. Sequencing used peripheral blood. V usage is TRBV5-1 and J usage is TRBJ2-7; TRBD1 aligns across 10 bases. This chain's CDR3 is CASSLAGQGVIYEQYF. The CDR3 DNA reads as TGCGCCAGCAGCTTGGCCGGACAGGGGGTGATCTACGAGCAGTACTTC.